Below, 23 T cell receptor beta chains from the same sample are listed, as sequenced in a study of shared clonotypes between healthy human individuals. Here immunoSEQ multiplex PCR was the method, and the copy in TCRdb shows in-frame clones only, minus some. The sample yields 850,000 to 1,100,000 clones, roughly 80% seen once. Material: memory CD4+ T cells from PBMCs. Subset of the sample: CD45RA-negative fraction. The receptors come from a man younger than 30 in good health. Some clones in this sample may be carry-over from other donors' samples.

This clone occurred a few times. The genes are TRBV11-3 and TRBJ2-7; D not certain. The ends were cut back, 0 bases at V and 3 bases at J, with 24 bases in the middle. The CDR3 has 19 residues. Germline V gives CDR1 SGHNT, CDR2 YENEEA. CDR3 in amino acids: CASSLELWLNPLTGYEQYF. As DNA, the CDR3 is TGTGCCAGCAGCTTAGAATTATGGCTAAATCCCCTCACTGGCTACGAGCAGTACTTC.

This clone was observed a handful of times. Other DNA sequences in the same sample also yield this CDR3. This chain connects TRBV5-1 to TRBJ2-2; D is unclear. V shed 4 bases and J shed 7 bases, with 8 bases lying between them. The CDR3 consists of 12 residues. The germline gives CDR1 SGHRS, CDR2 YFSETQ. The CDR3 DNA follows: TGCGCCAGCAGCCTGGATGGCGGGGAGCTGTTTTTT. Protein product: CASSLDGGELFF.

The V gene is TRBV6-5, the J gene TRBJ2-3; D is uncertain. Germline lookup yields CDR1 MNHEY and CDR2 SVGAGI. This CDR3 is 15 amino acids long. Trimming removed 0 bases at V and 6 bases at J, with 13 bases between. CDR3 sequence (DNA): TGTGCCAGCAGTTACTCTCCAGTCAGGATGGATACGCAGTATTTT. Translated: CASSYSPVRMDTQYF.

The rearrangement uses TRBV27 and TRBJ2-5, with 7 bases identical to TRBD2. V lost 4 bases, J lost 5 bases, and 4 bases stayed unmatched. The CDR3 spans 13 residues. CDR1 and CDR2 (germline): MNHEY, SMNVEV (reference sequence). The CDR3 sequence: CASSSSGWETQYF. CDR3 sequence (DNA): TGTGCCAGCAGTTCTAGCGGCTGGGAGACCCAGTACTTC.

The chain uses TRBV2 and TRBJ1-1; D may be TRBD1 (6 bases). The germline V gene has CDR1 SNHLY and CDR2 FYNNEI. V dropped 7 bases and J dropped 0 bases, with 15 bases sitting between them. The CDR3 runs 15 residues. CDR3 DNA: TGTGCCAGCAAGGAACAGGGAGTTCTGAACACTGAAGCTTTCTTT. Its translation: CASKEQGVLNTEAFF.

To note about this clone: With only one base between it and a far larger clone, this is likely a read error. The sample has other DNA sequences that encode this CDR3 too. The CDR3 DNA follows: TGTGCCAGCTCACCGGACTACCTCTACAATGAGCAGTTCTTC. Translation gives CASSPDYLYNEQFF. J is TRBJ2-1 and V is TRBV18; weak D call: TRBD2 (6 bases). V shed 3 bases and J shed 3 bases, with 9 bases lying between them. This CDR3 region has 14 residues. In germline, CDR1 is KGHSH, CDR2 LQKENI.

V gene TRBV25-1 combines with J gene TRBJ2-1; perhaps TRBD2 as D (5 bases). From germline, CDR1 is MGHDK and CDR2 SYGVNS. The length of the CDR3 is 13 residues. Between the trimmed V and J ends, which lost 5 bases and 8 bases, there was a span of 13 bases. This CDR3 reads CASSRGHLDEQFF. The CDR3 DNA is TGTGCCAGCAGTAGAGGGCACTTGGATGAGCAGTTCTTC.

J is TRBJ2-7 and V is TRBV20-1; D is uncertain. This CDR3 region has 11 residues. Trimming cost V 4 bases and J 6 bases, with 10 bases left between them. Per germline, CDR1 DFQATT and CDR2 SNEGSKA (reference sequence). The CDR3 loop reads CSAIFTAEQYF. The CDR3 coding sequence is TGCAGTGCTATTTTTACGGCCGAGCAGTACTTC.

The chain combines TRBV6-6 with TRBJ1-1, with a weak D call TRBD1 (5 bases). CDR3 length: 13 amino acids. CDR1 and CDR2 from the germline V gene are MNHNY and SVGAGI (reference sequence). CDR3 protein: CAVEGRQNTEAFF. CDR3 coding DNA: TGTGCGGTTGAGGGACGGCAGAACACTGAAGCTTTCTTT.

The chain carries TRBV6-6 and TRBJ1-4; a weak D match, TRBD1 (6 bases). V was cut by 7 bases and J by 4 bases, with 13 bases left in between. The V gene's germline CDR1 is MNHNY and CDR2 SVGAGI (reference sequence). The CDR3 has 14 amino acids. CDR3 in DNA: TGTGCCAGCATTCGAGGGGGGCATAATGAAAAACTGTTTTTT. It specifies CASIRGGHNEKLFF.

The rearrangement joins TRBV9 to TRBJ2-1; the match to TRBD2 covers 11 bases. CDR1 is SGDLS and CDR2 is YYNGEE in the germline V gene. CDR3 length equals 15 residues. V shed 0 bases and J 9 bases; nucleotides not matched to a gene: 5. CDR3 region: CASSVEALAGGEQFF. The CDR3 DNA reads TGTGCCAGCAGCGTAGAGGCCCTAGCGGGAGGTGAGCAGTTCTTC.

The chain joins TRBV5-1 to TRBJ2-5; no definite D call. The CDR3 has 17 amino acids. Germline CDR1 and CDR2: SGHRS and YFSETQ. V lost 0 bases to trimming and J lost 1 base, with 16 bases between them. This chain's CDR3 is CASSLGWALYVQETQYF. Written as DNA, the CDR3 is TGCGCCAGCAGCTTGGGGTGGGCCCTCTACGTCCAAGAGACCCAGTACTTC.

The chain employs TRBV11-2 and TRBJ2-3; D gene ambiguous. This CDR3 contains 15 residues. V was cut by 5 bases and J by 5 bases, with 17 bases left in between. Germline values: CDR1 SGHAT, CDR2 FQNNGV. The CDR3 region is CASSPKMGFGDTQYF. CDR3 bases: TGTGCCAGCAGCCCGAAGATGGGGTTTGGAGATACGCAGTATTTT.

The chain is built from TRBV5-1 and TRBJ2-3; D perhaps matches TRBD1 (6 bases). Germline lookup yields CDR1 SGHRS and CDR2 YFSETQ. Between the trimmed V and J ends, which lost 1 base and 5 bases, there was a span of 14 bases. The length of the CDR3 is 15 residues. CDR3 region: CASSLQGLVGDTQYF. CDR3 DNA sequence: TGCGCCAGCAGCTTGCAGGGGCTGGTGGGAGATACGCAGTATTTT.

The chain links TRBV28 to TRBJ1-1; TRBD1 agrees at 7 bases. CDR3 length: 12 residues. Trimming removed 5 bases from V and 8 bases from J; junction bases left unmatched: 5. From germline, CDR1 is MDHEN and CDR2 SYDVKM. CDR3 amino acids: CASSRPQGEAFF. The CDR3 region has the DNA TGTGCCAGCAGTCGTCCACAGGGGGAAGCTTTCTTT.

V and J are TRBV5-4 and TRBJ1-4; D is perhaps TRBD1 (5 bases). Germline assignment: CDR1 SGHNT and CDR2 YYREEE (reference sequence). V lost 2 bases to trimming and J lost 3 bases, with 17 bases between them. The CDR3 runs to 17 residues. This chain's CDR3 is CASSFGGSGGPNEKLFF. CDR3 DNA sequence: TGTGCCAGCAGCTTCGGTGGTAGCGGGGGACCTAATGAAAAACTGTTTTTT.

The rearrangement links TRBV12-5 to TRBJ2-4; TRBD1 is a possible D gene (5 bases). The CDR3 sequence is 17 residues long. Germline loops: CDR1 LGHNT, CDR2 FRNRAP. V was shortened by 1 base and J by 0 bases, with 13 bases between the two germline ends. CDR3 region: CASGLGEQELAKNIQYF. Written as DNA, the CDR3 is TGTGCTAGTGGTTTGGGGGAACAGGAGCTAGCCAAAAACATTCAGTACTTC.

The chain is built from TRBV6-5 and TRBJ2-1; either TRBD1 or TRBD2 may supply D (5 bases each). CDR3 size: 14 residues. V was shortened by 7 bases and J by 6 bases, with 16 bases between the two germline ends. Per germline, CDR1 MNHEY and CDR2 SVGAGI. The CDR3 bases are TGTGCCAGCACCTCCCCCGGGGCGCGCAATGAGCAGTTCTTC. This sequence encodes CASTSPGARNEQFF.

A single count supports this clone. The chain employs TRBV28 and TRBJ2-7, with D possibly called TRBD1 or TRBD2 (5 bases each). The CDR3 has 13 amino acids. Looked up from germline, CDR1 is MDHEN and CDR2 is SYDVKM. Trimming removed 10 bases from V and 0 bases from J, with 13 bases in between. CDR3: CAINTGASYEQYF. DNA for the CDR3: TGTGCCATAAATACCGGGGCCTCCTACGAGCAGTACTTC.

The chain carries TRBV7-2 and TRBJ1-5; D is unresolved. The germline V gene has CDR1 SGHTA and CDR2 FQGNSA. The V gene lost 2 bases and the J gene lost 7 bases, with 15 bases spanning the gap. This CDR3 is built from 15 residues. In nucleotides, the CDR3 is TGTGCCAGCAGCTTAACGAGCGGGTTTGGACAGCCCCAGCATTTT. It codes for CASSLTSGFGQPQHF.

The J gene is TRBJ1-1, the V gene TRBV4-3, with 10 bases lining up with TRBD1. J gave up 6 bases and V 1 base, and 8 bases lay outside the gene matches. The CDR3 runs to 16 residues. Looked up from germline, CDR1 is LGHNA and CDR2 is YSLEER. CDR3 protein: CASSQALGTGVPEAFF. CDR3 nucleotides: TGCGCCAGCAGCCAAGCGCTAGGGACAGGGGTCCCTGAAGCTTTCTTT.

The CDR3, as DNA: TGTGCCAGCAGTTCCCAGGGGGGCCCACAAGAGACCCAGTACTTC. As protein: CASSSQGGPQETQYF. The chain links TRBV6-5 to TRBJ2-5; D might be TRBD1 (7 bases). CDR1 and CDR2 (germline): MNHEY, SVGAGI. Trimming took 4 bases from V and 2 from J, leaving 14 bases between them. The CDR3 totals 15 residues.

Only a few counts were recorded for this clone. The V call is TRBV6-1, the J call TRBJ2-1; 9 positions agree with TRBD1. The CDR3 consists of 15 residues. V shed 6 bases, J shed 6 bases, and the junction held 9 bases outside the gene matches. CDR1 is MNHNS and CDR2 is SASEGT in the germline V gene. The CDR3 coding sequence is TGTGCCAGCAGGCACGAGGGACAGGGACCCAATGAGCAGTTCTTC. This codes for CASRHEGQGPNEQFF.